The TCR beta chain under discussion was sequenced for a study of radiation and T cells in renal cell carcinoma. Study-wide points: No pretreatment tumor biopsies were available for baseline clonotypes. In blood, top tumor clones expanded by 2 weeks, shrinking by 4.

Clones were sequenced by immunoSEQ multiplex PCR, and TCRdb holds only the in-frame ones, with some missing. The sample includes tens of thousands of clones, roughly four fifths of them seen just once. A note on this clone: Its antigen is not identified.

V lost 1 base, J lost 7 bases, and 10 bases lay in between. This CDR3 has 13 amino acids. The germline V gene encodes CDR1 MNHNS and CDR2 SASEGT. Time point described: baseline pretreatment blood. Treatment meaning: 15 Gy SBRT to primary tumor, nephrectomy 4 weeks later. After SBRT, blood was collected at 2 and 4 weeks, plus baseline. This chain connects TRBV6-1 to TRBJ2-5, with a possible D match to TRBD2 (5 bases). This clonotype was sampled from a man aged 60 to 69 with renal cell carcinoma. Source: blood, taken from a patient whose treatment included radiotherapy and nephrectomy. The CDR3 DNA reads as TGTGCCAGCAGTGAAGGGGCCCGGGGGACCCAGTACTTC. This sequence encodes CASSEGARGTQYF.